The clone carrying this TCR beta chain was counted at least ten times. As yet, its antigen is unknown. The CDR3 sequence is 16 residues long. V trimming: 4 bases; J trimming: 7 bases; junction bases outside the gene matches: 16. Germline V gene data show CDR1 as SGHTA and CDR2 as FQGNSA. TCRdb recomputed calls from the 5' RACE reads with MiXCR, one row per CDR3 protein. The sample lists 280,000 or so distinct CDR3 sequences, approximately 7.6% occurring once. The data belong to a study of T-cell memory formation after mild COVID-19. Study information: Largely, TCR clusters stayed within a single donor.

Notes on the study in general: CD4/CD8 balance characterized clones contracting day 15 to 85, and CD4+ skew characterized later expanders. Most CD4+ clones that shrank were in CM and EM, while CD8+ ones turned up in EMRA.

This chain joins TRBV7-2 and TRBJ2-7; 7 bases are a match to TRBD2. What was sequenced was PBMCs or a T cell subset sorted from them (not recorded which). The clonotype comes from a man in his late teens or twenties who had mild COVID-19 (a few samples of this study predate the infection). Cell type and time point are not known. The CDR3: CASSSPLAGEPWEQYF. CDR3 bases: TGTGCCAGCAGCTCTCCCCTCGCGGGGGAGCCCTGGGAGCAGTACTTC.